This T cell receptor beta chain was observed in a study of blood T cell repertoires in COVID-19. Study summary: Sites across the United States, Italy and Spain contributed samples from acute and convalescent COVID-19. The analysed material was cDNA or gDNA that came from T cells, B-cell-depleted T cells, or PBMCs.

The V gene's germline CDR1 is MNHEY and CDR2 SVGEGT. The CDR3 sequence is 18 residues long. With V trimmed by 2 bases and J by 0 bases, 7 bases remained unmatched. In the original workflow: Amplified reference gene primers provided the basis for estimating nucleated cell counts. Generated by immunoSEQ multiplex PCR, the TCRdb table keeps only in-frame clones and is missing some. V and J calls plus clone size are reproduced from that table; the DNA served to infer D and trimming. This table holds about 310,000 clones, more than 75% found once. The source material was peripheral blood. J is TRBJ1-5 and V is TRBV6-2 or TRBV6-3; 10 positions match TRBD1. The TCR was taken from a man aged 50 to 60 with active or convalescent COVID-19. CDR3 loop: CASSYDRDRGYSNQPQHF. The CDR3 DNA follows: TGTGCCAGCAGTTACGACCGGGACAGGGGTTATAGCAATCAGCCCCAGCATTTT.